This is a list of T cell receptor beta chains from one sample in a study of blood T cell repertoires in COVID-19. The table came from immunoSEQ multiplex PCR; TCRdb's copy has only in-frame clones and leaves some out. The top ten clones hold 3.9% of a sample with about 320,000 clones, approximately 91% of them seen once. Material: PBMCs or T cells enriched from blood (not recorded which). Every receptor here comes from a woman aged 25 to 39 who had been exposed to COVID-19. Each CDR3 is given with its conserved first and last residue. A D gene is named only where the DNA matches it firmly. Some rows mark clone size as missing; the rest say once, few, many or name a class of expanded clone.

J,size,D,V,CDR3,DNA
TRBJ1-1,-,-,TRBV4-1,CASSPWEGTEAFF,TGCGCCAGCAGCCCCTGGGAGGGTACTGAAGCTTTCTTT
TRBJ2-1,once,-,TRBV6-5,CASSRGGYNEQFF,TGTGCCAGCAGTAGGGGGGGGTACAATGAGCAGTTCTTC
TRBJ1-4,-,-,TRBV2,CASSLTDRENEKLFF,TGTGCCAGCAGTCTAACGGACAGAGAAAATGAAAAACTGTTTTTT
TRBJ1-5,-,-,TRBV21-1,CASRPTGWNQPQHF,TGTGCCAGCAGACCGACAGGGTGGAATCAGCCCCAGCATTTT
TRBJ2-7,-,-,TRBV18,CASSPSRGSYEQYF,TGTGCCAGCTCACCAAGCAGAGGGTCTTACGAGCAGTACTTC
TRBJ1-5,-,-,TRBV21-1,CASSKEGRTSCGNQPQHF,TGTGCCAGCAGCAAAGAAGGACGGACTAGCTGTGGCAATCAGCCCCAGCATTTT
TRBJ1-3,-,-,TRBV10-3,CAITGGMTGNTIYF,TGTGCCATCACAGGAGGGATGACTGGAAACACCATATATTTT
TRBJ1-1,-,-,TRBV10-3,CAIRQGGKDTEAFF,TGTGCCATCAGGCAAGGAGGGAAGGACACTGAAGCTTTCTTT
TRBJ2-5,-,TRBD1,TRBV6-5,CASRGDSRETQYF,TGTGCCAGCAGGGGGGACAGTCGAGAGACCCAGTACTTC
TRBJ1-1,-,-,TRBV12-3/TRBV12-4,CASIGALNTEAFF,TGTGCCAGCATCGGTGCCCTGAACACTGAAGCTTTCTTT
TRBJ2-5,-,-,TRBV11-1,CASSYDRKETQYF,TGTGCCAGCAGCTACGACAGGAAAGAGACCCAGTACTTC
TRBJ2-3,-,-,TRBV4-1,CASSQLILPPGDTQYF,TGCGCCAGCAGCCAGCTTATACTACCTCCGGGAGATACGCAGTATTTT
TRBJ1-6,-,TRBD1,TRBV2,CASSSLDRVEGSPLHF,TGTGCCAGCAGTAGTCTCGACAGGGTGGAAGGATCACCCCTCCACTTT
TRBJ2-7,-,TRBD1,TRBV29-1,CSVRQGAYEQYF,TGCAGCGTCAGACAGGGGGCGTACGAGCAGTACTTC
TRBJ2-7,-,TRBD2,TRBV19,CASSIRASGVYEQYF,TGTGCCAGTAGTATTAGGGCTAGCGGGGTCTACGAGCAGTACTTC
TRBJ2-1,-,-,TRBV5-4,CASSQFSGTMPDEQFF,TGTGCCAGCAGCCAGTTTTCCGGGACAATGCCCGATGAGCAGTTCTTC
TRBJ2-3,-,TRBD2,TRBV6-1,CASSEGPSGVRDTQYF,TGTGCCAGCAGTGAAGGCCCTAGCGGGGTCCGAGATACGCAGTATTTT
TRBJ1-1,-,TRBD1,TRBV11-1,CASSFRQGAYPAFF,TGTGCCAGCAGCTTCAGGCAGGGGGCCTACCCGGCTTTCTTT
TRBJ1-6,-,TRBD1,TRBV7-2,CASSIQGVANSPLHF,TGTGCCAGCAGCATCCAGGGGGTAGCAAATTCACCCCTCCACTTT
TRBJ1-6,-,-,TRBV6-5,CASTKRGSYNSPLHF,TGTGCCAGCACAAAACGGGGCTCCTATAATTCACCCCTCCACTTT
TRBJ2-7,-,-,TRBV5-1,CAGGHYPKLHSYEQYF,TGCGCCGGCGGACATTATCCCAAATTACACTCCTACGAGCAGTACTTC
TRBJ2-3,-,-,TRBV24-1,CATSDPTDTQYF,TGTGCCACCAGTGATCCGACAGATACGCAGTATTTT
TRBJ2-3,-,-,TRBV3-1/TRBV3-2,CASSQVSPGGTDTQYF,TGTGCCAGCAGCCAAGTATCCCCGGGGGGCACAGATACGCAGTATTTT
TRBJ2-3,-,TRBD1,TRBV7-3,CASSRLAGGSTDTQYF,TGTGCCAGCAGCCGCCTGGCAGGGGGAAGCACAGATACGCAGTATTTT
TRBJ1-2,once,TRBD1,TRBV5-1,CASSPQQGALVGYTF,TGCGCCAGCAGCCCTCAACAGGGGGCTTTAGTGGGCTACACCTTC
TRBJ1-2,-,-,TRBV4-3,CASSRSTGTTNYGYTF,TGCGCCAGCAGCAGGTCTACCGGGACAACTAACTATGGCTACACCTTC